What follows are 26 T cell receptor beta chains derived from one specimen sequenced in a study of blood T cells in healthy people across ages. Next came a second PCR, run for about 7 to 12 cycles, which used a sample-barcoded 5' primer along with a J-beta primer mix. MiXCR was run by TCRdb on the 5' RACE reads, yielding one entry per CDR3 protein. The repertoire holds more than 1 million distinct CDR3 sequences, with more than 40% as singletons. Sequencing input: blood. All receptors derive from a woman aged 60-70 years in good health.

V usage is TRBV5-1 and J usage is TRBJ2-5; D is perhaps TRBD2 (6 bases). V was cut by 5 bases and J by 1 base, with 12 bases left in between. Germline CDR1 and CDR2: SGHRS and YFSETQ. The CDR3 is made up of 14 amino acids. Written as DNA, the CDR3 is TGCGCCAGCAGAGTAGCGGATCCCCAAGAGACCCAGTACTTC. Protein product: CASRVADPQETQYF. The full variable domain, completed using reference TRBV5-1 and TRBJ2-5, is KAGVTQTPRYLIKTRGQQVTLSCSPISGHRSVSWYQQTPGQGLQFLFEYFSETQRNKGNFPGRFSGRQFSNSRSEMNVSTLELGDSALYLCASRVADPQETQYFGPGTRLLVL.

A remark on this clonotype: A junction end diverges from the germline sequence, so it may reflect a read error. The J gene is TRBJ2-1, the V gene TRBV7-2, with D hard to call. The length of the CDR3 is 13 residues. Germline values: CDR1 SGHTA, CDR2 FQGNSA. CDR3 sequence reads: CASIGDTYNEQFF. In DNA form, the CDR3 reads TGCGCCAGCATTGGAGACACGTACAATGAGCAGTTCTTC.

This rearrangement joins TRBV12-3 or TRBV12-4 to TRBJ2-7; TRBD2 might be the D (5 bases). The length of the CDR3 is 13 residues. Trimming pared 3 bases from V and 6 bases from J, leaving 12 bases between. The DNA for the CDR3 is TGTGCCAGCAGTTTGTATAGAGAGGGCGAGCAGTACTTC. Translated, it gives CASSLYREGEQYF.

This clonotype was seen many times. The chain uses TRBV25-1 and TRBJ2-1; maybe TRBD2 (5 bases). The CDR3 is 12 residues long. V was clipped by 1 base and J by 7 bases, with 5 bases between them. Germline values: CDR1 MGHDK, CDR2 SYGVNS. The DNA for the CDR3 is TGTGCCAGCAGTGAATGGGAGAATGAGCAGTTCTTC. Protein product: CASSEWENEQFF.

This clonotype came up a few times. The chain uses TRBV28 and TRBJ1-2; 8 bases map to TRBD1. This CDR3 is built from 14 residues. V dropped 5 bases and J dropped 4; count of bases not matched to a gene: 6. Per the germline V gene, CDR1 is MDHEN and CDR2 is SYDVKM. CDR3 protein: CASSPPQGAYGYTF. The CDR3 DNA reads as TGTGCCAGCAGTCCACCCCAGGGGGCCTATGGCTACACCTTC.

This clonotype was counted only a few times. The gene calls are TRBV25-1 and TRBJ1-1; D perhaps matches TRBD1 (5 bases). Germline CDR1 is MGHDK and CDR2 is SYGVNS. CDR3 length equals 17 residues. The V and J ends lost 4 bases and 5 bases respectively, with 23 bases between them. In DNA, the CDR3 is TGTGCCAGCAGTGGATCCGGGACGTCCTCCCGCGGGACTGAAGCTTTCTTT. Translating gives CASSGSGTSSRGTEAFF.

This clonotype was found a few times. CDR3 protein: CASSEGTGYKDTQYF. In DNA form, the CDR3 reads TGCGCCAGCAGTGAAGGGACAGGGTATAAAGATACGCAGTATTTT. The chain recombines TRBV10-1 with TRBJ2-3; 9 nucleotides match TRBD1. Looked up from germline, CDR1 is WNHNN and CDR2 is SYGVQD (reference sequence). V was clipped by 3 bases and J by 5 bases; unmatched bases: 6. The CDR3 consists of 15 residues.

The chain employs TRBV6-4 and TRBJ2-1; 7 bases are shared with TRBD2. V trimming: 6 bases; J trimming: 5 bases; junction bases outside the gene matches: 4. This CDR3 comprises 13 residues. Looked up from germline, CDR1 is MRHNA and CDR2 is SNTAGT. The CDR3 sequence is CASRRDYHNEQFF. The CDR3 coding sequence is TGTGCCAGCAGACGGGACTACCACAATGAGCAGTTCTTC.

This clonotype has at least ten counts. CDR3 nucleotides: TGTGCCAGCAGTTTGGGGGGGCTTAGAGACGAGCAGTACTTC. Translation: CASSLGGLRDEQYF. The chain combines TRBV27 with TRBJ2-7; a weak D match, TRBD2 (7 bases). Germline lookup yields CDR1 MNHEY and CDR2 SMNVEV (reference sequence). The CDR3 totals 14 residues. Trimming took off 3 bases at V and 5 bases at J, with 14 bases between the two ends.

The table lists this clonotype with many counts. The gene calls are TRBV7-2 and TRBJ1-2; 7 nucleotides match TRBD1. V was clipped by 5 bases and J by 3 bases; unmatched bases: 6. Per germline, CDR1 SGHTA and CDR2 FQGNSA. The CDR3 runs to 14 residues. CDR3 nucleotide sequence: TGTGCCAGCAGCCTAGGGGGCTGGGACTATGGCTACACCTTC. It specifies CASSLGGWDYGYTF.

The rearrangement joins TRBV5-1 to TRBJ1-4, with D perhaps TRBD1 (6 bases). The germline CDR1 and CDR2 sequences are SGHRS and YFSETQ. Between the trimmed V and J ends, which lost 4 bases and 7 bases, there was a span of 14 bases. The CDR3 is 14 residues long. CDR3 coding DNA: TGCGCCAGCAGCCCGGAGTGGGGGGCTGAAAAACTGTTTTTT. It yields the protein CASSPEWGAEKLFF.

This CDR3 reads CASSIAGTSGYEQYF. CDR3 nucleotide sequence: TGTGCCAGCAGCATCGCCGGGACTAGCGGTTACGAGCAGTACTTC. This rearrangement joins TRBV9 to TRBJ2-7, with TRBD2 matching over 11 bases. CDR1 and CDR2 (germline): SGDLS, YYNGEE. CDR3 length: 15 amino acids. V trimming: 4 bases; J trimming: 4 bases; junction bases outside the gene matches: 7.

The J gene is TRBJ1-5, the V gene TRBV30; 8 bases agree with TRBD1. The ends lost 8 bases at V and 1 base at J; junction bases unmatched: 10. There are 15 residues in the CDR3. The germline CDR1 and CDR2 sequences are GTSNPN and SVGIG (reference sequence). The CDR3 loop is CAAGQGGKSNQPQHF. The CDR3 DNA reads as TGTGCCGCCGGACAGGGAGGGAAAAGCAATCAGCCCCAGCATTTT.

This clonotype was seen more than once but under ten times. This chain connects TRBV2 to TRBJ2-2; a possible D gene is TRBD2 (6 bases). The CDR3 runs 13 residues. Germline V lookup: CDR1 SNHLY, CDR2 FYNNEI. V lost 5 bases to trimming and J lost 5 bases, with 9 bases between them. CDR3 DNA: TGTGCCAGCAGTCCCGCGGGGACCGGGGAGCTGTTTTTT. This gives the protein CASSPAGTGELFF.

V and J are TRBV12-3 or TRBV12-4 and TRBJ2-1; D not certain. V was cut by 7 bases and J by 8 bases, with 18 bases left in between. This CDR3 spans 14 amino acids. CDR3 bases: TGTGCCAGCATTTTCGGACCCGCCGGCGATGAGCAGTTCTTC. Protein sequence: CASIFGPAGDEQFF.

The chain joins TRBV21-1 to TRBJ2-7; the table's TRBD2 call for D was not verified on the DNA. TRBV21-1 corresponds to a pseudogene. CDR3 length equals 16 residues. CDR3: CASSTSDCSLSYEQYF. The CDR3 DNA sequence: TGTGCCAGCAGCACCTCGGACTGTAGCCTCTCCTACGAGCAGTACTTC.

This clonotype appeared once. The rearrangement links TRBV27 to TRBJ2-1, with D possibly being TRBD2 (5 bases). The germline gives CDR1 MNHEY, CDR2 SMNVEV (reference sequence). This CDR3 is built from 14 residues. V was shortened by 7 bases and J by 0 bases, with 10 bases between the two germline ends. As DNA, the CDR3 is TGTGCCAGCACCGGACTTTCCTCCTACAATGAGCAGTTCTTC. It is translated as CASTGLSSYNEQFF.

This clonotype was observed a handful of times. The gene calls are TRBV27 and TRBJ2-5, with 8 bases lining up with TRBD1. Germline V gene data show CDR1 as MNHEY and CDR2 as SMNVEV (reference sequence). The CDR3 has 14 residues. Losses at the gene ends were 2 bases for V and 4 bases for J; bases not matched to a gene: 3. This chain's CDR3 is CASSLRTGSETQYF. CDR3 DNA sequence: TGTGCCAGCAGTTTAAGGACAGGGTCAGAGACCCAGTACTTC.

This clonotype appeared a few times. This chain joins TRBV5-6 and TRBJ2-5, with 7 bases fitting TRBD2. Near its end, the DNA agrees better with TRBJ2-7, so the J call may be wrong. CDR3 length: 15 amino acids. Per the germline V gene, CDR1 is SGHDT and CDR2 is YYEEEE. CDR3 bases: TGTGCCAGCAGCGGGGGGGAAGGGGCGCACCACGAGCAGTACTTC. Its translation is CASSGGEGAHHEQYF.

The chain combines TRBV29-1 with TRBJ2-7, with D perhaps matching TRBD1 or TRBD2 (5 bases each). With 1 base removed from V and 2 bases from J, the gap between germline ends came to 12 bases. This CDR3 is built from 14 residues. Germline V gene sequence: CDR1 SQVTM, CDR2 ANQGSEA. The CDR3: CSVEASGGPYEQYF. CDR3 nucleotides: TGCAGCGTTGAAGCGAGTGGGGGTCCCTACGAGCAGTACTTC.

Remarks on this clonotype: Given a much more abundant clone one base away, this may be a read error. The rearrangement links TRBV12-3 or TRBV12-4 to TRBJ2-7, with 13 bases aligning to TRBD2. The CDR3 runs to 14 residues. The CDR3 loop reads CAGSGTSGTWEQYF. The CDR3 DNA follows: TGTGCCGGCAGCGGGACTAGCGGGACGTGGGAGCAGTACTTC.

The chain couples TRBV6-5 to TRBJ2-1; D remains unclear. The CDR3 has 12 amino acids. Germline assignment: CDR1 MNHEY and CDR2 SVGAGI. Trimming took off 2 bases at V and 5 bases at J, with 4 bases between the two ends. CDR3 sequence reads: CASSYPNNEQFF. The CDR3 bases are TGTGCCAGCAGTTACCCAAACAATGAGCAGTTCTTC.

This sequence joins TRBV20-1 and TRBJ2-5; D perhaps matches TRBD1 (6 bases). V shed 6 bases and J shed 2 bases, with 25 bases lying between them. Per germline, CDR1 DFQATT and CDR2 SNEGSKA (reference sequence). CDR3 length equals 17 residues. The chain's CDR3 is CSALYRAGGYIQETQYF. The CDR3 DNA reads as TGCAGTGCGCTCTACAGGGCTGGGGGTTATATACAAGAGACCCAGTACTTC.

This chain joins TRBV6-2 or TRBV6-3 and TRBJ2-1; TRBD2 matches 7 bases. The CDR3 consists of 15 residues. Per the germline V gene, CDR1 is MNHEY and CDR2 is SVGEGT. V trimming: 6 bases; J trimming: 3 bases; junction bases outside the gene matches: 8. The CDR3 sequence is CASRRGRDYYNEQFF. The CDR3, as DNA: TGTGCCAGCAGGCGAGGGCGGGACTACTACAATGAGCAGTTCTTC.

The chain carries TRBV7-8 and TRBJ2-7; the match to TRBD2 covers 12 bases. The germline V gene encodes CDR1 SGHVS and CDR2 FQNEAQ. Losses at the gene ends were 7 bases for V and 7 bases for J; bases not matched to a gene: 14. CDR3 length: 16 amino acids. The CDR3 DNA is TGTGCCAGCACCTCCGGGACTAGCGGGTCCTACAATGAGCAGTACTTC. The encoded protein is CASTSGTSGSYNEQYF. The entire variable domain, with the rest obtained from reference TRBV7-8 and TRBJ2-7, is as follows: GAGVSQSPRYKVAKRGQDVALRCDPISGHVSLFWYQQALGQGPEFLTYFQNEAQLDKSGLPSDRFFAERPEGSVSTLKIQRTQQEDSAVYLCASTSGTSGSYNEQYFGPGTRLTVT.

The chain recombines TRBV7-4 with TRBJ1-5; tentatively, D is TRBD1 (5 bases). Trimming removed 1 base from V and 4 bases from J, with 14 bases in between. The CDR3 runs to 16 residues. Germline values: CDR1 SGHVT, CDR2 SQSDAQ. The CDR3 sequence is CASSLDAGTLNQPQHF. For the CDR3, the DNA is TGTGCCAGCAGCTTAGATGCCGGGACCCTAAATCAGCCCCAGCATTTT. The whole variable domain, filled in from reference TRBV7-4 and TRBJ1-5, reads GAGVSQSPRYKVAKRGRDVALRCDSISGHVTLYWYRQTLGQGSEVLTYSQSDAQRDKSGRPSGRFSAERPERSVSTLKIQRTEQGDSAVYLCASSLDAGTLNQPQHFGDGTRLSIL.